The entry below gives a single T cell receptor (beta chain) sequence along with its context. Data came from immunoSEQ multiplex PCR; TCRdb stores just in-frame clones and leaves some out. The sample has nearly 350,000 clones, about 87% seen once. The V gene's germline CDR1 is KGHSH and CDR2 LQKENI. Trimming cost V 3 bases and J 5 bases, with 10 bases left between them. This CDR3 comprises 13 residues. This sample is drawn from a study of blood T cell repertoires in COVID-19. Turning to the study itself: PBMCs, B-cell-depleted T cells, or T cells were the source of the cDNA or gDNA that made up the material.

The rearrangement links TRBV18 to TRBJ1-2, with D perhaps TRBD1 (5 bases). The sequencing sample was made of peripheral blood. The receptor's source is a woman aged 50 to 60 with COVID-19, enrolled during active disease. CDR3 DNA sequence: TGTGCCAGCTCACCGCAGGGCGAATATGGCTACACCTTC. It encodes CASSPQGEYGYTF.